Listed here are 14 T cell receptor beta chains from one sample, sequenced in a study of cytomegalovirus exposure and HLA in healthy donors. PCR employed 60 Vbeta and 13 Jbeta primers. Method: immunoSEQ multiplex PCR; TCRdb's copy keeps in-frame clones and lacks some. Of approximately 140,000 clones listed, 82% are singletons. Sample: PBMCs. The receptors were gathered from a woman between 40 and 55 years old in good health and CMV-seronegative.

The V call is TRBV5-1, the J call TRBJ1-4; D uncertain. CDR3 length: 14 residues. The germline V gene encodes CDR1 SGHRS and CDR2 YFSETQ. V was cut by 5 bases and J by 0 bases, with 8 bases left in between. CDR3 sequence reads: CASRLGTTNEKLFF. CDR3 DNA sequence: TGCGCCAGCAGACTCGGTACAACTAATGAAAAACTGTTTTTT.

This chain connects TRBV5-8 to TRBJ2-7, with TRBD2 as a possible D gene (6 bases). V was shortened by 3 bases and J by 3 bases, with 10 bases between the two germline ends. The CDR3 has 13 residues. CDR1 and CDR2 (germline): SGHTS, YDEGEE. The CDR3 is CASSSRDFYEQYF. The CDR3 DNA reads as TGTGCCAGCAGCTCCCGGGACTTCTACGAGCAGTACTTC.

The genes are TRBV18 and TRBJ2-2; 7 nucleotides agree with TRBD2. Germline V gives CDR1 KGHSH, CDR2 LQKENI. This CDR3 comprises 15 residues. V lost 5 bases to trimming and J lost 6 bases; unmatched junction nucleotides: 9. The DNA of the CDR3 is TGTGCCAGCTCAGAGCGGGATTCCGTTCCCGGGGAGCTGTTTTTT. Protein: CASSERDSVPGELFF.

The CDR3 region has the DNA TGTGCCAGCAGCGTGGGGCAGGGGGCGACTAATGAAAAACTGTTTTTT. Translated, it gives CASSVGQGATNEKLFF. This sequence joins TRBV9 and TRBJ1-4; 8 bases align to TRBD1. The CDR3 spans 16 residues. V trimming: 2 bases; J trimming: 2 bases; junction bases outside the gene matches: 5. Per the germline V gene, CDR1 is SGDLS and CDR2 is YYNGEE.

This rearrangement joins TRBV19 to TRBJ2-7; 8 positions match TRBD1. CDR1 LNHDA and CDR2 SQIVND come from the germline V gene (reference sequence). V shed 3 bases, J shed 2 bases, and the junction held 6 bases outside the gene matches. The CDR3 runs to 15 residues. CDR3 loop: CASSIWTGLTYEQYF. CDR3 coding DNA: TGTGCCAGTAGTATTTGGACAGGGTTGACCTACGAGCAGTACTTC.

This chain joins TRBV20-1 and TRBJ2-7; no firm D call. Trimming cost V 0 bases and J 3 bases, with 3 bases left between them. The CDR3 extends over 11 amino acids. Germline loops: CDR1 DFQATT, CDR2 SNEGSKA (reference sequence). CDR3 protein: CSARDNYEQYF. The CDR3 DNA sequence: TGCAGTGCTAGAGATAACTACGAGCAGTACTTC.

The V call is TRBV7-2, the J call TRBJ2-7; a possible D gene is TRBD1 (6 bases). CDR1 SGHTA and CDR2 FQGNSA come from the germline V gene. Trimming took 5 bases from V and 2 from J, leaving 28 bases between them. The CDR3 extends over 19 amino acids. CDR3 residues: CASSTNPGTNPRGAYEQYF. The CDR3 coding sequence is TGTGCCAGCAGCACCAACCCCGGGACAAACCCTCGGGGTGCCTACGAGCAGTACTTC.

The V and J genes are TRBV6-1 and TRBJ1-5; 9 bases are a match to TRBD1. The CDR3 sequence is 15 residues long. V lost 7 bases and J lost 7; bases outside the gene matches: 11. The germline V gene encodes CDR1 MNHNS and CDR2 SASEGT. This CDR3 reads CASKPGQGRYQPQHF. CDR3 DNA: TGTGCCAGCAAACCGGGACAGGGACGTTACCAGCCCCAGCATTTT.

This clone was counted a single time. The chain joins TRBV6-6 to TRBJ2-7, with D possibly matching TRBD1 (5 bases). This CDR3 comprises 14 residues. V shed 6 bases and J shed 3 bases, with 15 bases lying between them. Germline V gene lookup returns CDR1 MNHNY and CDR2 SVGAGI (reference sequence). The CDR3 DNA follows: TGTGCCAGCAGCCCAAACTCGCAGGGCTACGAGCAGTACTTC. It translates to CASSPNSQGYEQYF.

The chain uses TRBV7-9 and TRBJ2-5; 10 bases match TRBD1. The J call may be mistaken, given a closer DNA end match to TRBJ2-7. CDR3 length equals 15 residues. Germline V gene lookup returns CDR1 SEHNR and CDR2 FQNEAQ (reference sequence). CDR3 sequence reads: CASSDTGQGFREQYF. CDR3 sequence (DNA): TGTGCCAGCAGCGACACGGGACAGGGGTTCCGCGAGCAGTACTTC.

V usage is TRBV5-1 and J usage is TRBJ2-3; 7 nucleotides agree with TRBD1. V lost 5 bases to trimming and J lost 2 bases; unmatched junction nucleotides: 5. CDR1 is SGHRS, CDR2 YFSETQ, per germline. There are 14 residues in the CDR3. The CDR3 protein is CASRMTGNTDTQYF. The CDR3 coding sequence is TGCGCCAGCAGGATGACAGGGAACACAGATACGCAGTATTTT.

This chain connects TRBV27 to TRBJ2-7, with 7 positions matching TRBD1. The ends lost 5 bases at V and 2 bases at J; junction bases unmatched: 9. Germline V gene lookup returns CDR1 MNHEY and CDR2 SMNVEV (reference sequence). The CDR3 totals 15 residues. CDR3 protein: CASSLFPGTAYEQYF. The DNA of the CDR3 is TGTGCCAGCAGTCTCTTTCCCGGGACAGCCTACGAGCAGTACTTC.

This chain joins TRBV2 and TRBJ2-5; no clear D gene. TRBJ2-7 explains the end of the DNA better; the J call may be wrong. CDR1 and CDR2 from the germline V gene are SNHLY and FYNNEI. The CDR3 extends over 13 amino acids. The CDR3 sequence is CASSLAVTYEQYF. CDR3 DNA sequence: TGTGCCAGCAGTCTTGCGGTTACCTACGAGCAGTACTTC.

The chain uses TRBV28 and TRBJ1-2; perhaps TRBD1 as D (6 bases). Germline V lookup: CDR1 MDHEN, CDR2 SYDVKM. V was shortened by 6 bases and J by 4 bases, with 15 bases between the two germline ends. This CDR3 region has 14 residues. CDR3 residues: CASRARDRIYGYTF. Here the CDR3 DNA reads TGTGCCAGCAGGGCCCGTGACAGGATCTATGGCTACACCTTC.